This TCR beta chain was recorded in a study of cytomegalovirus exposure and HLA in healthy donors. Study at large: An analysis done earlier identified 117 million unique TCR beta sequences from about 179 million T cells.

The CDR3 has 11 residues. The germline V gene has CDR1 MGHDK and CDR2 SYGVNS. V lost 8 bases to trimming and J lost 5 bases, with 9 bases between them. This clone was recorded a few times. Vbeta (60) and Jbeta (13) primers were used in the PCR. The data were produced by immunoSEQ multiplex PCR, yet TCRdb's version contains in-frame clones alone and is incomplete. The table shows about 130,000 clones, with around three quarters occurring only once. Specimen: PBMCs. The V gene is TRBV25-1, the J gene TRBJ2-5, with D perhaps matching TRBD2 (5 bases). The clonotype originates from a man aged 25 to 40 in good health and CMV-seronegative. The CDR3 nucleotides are TGTGCCAGCCAAACGGGGGAGACCCAGTACTTC. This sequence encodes CASQTGETQYF.